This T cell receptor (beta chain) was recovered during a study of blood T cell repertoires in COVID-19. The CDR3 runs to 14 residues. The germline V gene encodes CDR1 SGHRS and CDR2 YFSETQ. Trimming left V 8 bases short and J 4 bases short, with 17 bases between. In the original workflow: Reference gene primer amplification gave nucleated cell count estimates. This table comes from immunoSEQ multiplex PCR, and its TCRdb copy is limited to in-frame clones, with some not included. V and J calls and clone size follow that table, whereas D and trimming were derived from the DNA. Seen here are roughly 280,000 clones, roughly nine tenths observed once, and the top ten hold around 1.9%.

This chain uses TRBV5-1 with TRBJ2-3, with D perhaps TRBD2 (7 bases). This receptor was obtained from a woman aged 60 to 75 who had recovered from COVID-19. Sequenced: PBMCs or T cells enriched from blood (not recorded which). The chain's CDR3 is CASLPGGRADTQYF. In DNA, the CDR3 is TGCGCCAGTCTCCCCGGGGGGCGTGCAGATACGCAGTATTTT.